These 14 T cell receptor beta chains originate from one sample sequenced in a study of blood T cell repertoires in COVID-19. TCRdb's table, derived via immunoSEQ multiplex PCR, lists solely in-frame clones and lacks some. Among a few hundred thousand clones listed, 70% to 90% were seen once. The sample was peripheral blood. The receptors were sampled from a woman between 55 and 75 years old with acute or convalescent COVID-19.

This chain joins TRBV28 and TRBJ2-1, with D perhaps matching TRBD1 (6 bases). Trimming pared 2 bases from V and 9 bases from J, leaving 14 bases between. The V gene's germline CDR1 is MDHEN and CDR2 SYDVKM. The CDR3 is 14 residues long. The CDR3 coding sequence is TGTGCCAGCAGTTTACCAGTACAGGGTAGTGAGCAGTTCTTC. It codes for CASSLPVQGSEQFF.

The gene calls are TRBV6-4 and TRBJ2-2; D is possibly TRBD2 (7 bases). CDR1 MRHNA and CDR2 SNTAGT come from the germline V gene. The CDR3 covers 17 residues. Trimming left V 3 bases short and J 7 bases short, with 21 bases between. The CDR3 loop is CASSDSSVGGRGGELFF. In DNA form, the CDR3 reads TGTGCCAGCAGTGATTCCTCGGTCGGGGGGCGCGGCGGGGAGCTGTTTTTT.

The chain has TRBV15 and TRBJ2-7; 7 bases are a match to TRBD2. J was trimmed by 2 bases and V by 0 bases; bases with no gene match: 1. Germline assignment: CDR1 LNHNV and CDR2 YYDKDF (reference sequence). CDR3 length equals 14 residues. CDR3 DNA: TGTGCCACCAGCAGAGACGCGGGGGCCTACGAGCAGTACTTC. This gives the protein CATSRDAGAYEQYF.

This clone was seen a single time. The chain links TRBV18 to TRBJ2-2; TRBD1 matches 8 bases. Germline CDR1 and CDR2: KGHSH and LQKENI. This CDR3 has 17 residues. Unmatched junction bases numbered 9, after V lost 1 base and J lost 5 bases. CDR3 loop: CASSPRGTGRNTGELFF. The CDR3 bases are TGTGCCAGCTCACCACGGGGGACAGGAAGGAATACCGGGGAGCTGTTTTTT.

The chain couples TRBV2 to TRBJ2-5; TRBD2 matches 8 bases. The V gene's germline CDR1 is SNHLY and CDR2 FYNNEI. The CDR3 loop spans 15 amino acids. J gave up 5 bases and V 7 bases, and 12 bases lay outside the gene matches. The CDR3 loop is CASTDGRGAGETQYF. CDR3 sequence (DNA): TGTGCCAGCACCGATGGGCGGGGGGCTGGGGAGACCCAGTACTTC.

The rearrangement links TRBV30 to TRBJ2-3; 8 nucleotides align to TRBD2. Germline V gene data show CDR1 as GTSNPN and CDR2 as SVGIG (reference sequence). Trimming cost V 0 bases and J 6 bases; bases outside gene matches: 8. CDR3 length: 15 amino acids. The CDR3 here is CAWSVLPGGRDTQYF. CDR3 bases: TGTGCCTGGAGTGTACTGCCGGGAGGGCGTGATACGCAGTATTTT.

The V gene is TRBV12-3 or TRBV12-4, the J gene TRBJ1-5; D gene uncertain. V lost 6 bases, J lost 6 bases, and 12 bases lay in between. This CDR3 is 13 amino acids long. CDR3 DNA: TGTGCCAGCAGCCCTGACCGGAGTCAGCCCCAGCATTTT. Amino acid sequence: CASSPDRSQPQHF.

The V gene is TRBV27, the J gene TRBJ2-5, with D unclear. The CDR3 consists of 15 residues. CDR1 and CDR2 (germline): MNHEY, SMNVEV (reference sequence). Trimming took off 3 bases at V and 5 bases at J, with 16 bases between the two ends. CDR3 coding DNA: TGTGCCAGCAGTTTTTGGGCAGGTCGATACGAGACCCAGTACTTC. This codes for CASSFWAGRYETQYF.

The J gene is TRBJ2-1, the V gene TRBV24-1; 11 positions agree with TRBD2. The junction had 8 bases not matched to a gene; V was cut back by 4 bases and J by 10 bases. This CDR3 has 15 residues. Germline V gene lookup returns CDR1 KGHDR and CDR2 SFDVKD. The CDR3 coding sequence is TGTGCCACCAGTGAGCCCGGGACTAGCGGTTGGGAGCAGTTCTTC. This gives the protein CATSEPGTSGWEQFF.

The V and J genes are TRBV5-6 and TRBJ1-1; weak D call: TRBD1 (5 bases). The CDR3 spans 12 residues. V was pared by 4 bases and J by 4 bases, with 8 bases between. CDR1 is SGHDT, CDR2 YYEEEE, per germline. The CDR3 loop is CASSPGGTEAFF. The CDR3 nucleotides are TGTGCCAGCAGCCCCGGGGGCACTGAAGCTTTCTTT.

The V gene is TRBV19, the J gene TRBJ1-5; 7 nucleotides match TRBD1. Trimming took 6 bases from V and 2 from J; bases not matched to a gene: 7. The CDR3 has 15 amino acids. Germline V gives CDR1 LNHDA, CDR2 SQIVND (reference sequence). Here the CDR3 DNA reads TGTGCCAGTAGCAACGACAGGGCTGGCAATCAGCCCCAGCATTTT. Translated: CASSNDRAGNQPQHF.

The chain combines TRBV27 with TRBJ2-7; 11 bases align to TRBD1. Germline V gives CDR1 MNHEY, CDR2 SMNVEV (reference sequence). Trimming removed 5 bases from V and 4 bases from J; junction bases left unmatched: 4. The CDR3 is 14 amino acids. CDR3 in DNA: TGTGCCAGCAGTGTTTGGGACAGGGGGTACGAGCAGTACTTC. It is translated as CASSVWDRGYEQYF.

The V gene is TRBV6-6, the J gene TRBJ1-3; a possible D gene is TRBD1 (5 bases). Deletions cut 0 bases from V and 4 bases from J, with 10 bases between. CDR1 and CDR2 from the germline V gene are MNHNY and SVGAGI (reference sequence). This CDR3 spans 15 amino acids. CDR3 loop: CASSYSGGRGNTIYF. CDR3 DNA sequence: TGTGCCAGCAGTTACTCGGGGGGTCGGGGAAACACCATATATTTT.

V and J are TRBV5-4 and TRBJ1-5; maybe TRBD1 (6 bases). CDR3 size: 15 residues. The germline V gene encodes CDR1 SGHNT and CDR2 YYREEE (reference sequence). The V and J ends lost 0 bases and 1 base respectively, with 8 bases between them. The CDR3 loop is CASSLEGGSNQPQHF. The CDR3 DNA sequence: TGTGCCAGCAGCTTGGAAGGGGGAAGCAATCAGCCCCAGCATTTT.